This TCR beta chain emerged from a study of T cell repertoires in cytomegalovirus infection. On the study more broadly: CMV infection together with matching HLA type was indicated by public TCR beta signatures.

Study results and caveats: The ex vivo response was dominated by HLA-C-restricted CMV-specific TCR beta clonotypes. Carriers of CMV and the relevant HLA type were discriminated by public TCR beta frequency.

This clonotype was counted at least ten times. Its antigen is as yet unknown. TCRdb reprocessed the reads with MiXCR, giving one entry per CDR3 protein. Of roughly 230,000 distinct CDR3 sequences in the sample, 20% to 25% were seen once. This clonotype was sampled from a human donor in good health (CMV status not recorded). Some clones in this sample may be carry-over from other donors' samples. Specimen: CD8+ T cells from PBMCs.

This chain's CDR3 is CASGQGGGSMGHNEQFF. The CDR3 DNA sequence: TGTGCCAGCGGCCAGGGCGGGGGCTCCATGGGGCACAATGAGCAGTTCTTC. V usage is TRBV7-2 and J usage is TRBJ2-1; weak D call: TRBD2 (7 bases). Per the germline V gene, CDR1 is SGHTA and CDR2 is FQGNSA. V lost 8 bases and J lost 5, with 25 bases in between. The CDR3 runs to 17 residues.